These T cell receptor beta chains were read from a single sample in a study of blood T cell repertoires in COVID-19. Clones were sequenced by immunoSEQ multiplex PCR, and TCRdb holds only the in-frame ones, with some missing. The data show about 440,000 clones, approximately 88% seen once. Source material: peripheral blood. Receptors originate from a woman in her forties or fifties with COVID-19, enrolled during active disease. Each CDR3 is given with its conserved first and last residue. The D gene is left open where the match is weak. A clone size is listed for some rows: how often the clone was seen (once, few, many), or a class if it is expanded.

clone_size j_call d_call v_call cdr3_nt cdr3_aa
NA TRBJ2-3 TRBD2 TRBV30 TGTGCCTGGAGTGCAACTAGCGGGGAGTCATGGGGAACGCAGTATTTT CAWSATSGESWGTQYF
NA TRBJ2-3 TRBD2 TRBV7-6 TGTGCCAGCAGCTTCGGGCTAGAGCGGGACCCGCAGTATTTT CASSFGLERDPQYF
NA TRBJ1-1 NA TRBV7-9 TGTGCCAGCAGCTTAGTTCAGGGGACTGAAGCTTTCTTT CASSLVQGTEAFF
NA TRBJ1-2 TRBD1 TRBV7-9 TGTGCCAGCAGCACGTCAGACAGGGTTGATGGCTACACCTTC CASSTSDRVDGYTF
NA TRBJ1-2 TRBD1 TRBV6-2/TRBV6-3 TGTGCCAGCAGTTTAGCTCGACAGGGGGCCCATGGCTACACCTTC CASSLARQGAHGYTF
NA TRBJ2-7 NA TRBV3-1/TRBV3-2 TGTGCCAGCAGCCAAGGGCCAGGGTACAATTCCTACGAGCAGTACTTC CASSQGPGYNSYEQYF
few TRBJ1-5 TRBD1 TRBV7-9 TGTGCCAGCAGCCTCGACAGGGACCAGCCCCAGCATTTT CASSLDRDQPQHF
NA TRBJ1-2 TRBD1 TRBV7-3 TGTGCCAGCAGCTTGAGTTCCGGGACAGATACTGGCTACACCTTC CASSLSSGTDTGYTF
NA TRBJ2-7 TRBD1 TRBV9 TGTGCCAGCAGCGTAGGACAGGGGGGTAGGATCTACGAGCAGTACTTC CASSVGQGGRIYEQYF
NA TRBJ1-4 NA TRBV18 TGTGCCAGCTCACCAGTCGGAGCCGCAACTAATGAAAAACTGTTTTTT CASSPVGAATNEKLFF
NA TRBJ1-5 NA TRBV6-6 TGTGCCAGCAGCAATACAGATTACAATCAGCCCCAGCATTTT CASSNTDYNQPQHF
NA TRBJ1-5 TRBD1 TRBV27 TGTGCCAGCAGACCTCGGACAGGGGAACAGCCCCAGCATTTT CASRPRTGEQPQHF
NA TRBJ1-1 NA TRBV5-1 TGCGCCAGCAGGCTCCTACCAGGGGATAACACTGAAGCTTTCTTT CASRLLPGDNTEAFF
NA TRBJ1-2 NA TRBV12-3/TRBV12-4 TGTGCCAGCGCCCGGTCTTGGAGTAGCGGCTACACCTTC CASARSWSSGYTF
NA TRBJ1-4 TRBD1 TRBV7-8 TGTGCCAGCAGCCCAAGTACAGACAGGGGAAGGAGAAATGAAAAACTGTTTTTT CASSPSTDRGRRNEKLFF
NA TRBJ2-3 TRBD2 TRBV9 TGTGCCAGCAGCGGCGGGGGGGCCGGGGCAGATACGCAGTATTTT CASSGGGAGADTQYF
NA TRBJ2-3 NA TRBV5-1 TGCGCCAGCAGCTTGGAGGGGTATACGCAGTATTTT CASSLEGYTQYF
NA TRBJ2-7 TRBD1 TRBV30 TGTGCCGGGGGACAGGGGGCTTACGAGCAGTACTTC CAGGQGAYEQYF
NA TRBJ1-1 NA TRBV27 TGTGCCAGCAGTCCCACGGGAGGGGCCCCCATGAACACTGAAGCTTTCTTT CASSPTGGAPMNTEAFF
NA TRBJ1-1 NA TRBV5-1 TGCGCCAGCAGCTTGGAGGGTCGAGGACAGAGAGCTTTCTTT CASSLEGRGQRAFF
once TRBJ1-2 TRBD1 TRBV5-4 TGTGCCAGCAGTTGGGACAGGGGCTACACCTTC CASSWDRGYTF
NA TRBJ2-2 NA TRBV5-4 TGTGCCAGCAGCTTGGAAGGACTCCGGGCACCTGGGGAGCTGTTTTTT CASSLEGLRAPGELFF
NA TRBJ1-1 TRBD1 TRBV27 TGTGCCAGCAGTTCGGGCATGAGGGGACAGGGGAACACTGAAGCTTTCTTT CASSSGMRGQGNTEAFF
NA TRBJ2-3 TRBD2 TRBV9 TGTGCCAGCAGCGGCGGACTAGCGGGGGCCCCAGATACGCAGTATTTT CASSGGLAGAPDTQYF
once TRBJ1-6 NA TRBV2 TGTGCCAGCAGTGAAGGTCAGACATGGAATTCACCCCTCCACTTT CASSEGQTWNSPLHF
once TRBJ1-2 TRBD1 TRBV28 TGTGCCAGCAGTCGGGACAGCAGAAACTATGGCTACACCTTC CASSRDSRNYGYTF
NA TRBJ2-1 NA TRBV6-2/TRBV6-3 TGTGCCAGCAGCACCGGGGGGGGACAGGGTAATATCGGGCAGTTCTTC CASSTGGGQGNIGQFF
once TRBJ1-2 NA TRBV5-1 TGCGCCAGCAGCTTCCACGGACAGAAGAACTATGGCTACACCTTC CASSFHGQKNYGYTF
NA TRBJ1-2 TRBD1 TRBV6-5 TGTGCCAGCGGATTCCGACAGGGGGAATATGGCTACACCTTC CASGFRQGEYGYTF
once TRBJ1-5 NA TRBV7-8 TGTGCCAGCAGCGGTCGGAGGGAATTTAGTCAGCCCCAGCATTTT CASSGRREFSQPQHF
NA TRBJ2-3 NA TRBV15 TGTGCCACCAGCAGAGAGTATGTTGATACGCAGTATTTT CATSREYVDTQYF
few TRBJ1-1 NA TRBV7-8 TGTGCCAGCAGCTTCTCGGTGAACACTGAAGCTTTCTTT CASSFSVNTEAFF
once TRBJ2-3 TRBD2 TRBV5-4 TGTGCCAGCAGCTTGTCTGCGGGGGGGATTCTACCAGATACGCAGTATTTT CASSLSAGGILPDTQYF
NA TRBJ1-4 NA TRBV9 TGTGCCAGCAGCCGCGGACAGTCCGGGTCCGGAAAACTGTTTTTT CASSRGQSGSGKLFF
NA TRBJ2-1 NA TRBV7-8 TGTGCCAGCAGCCAAGGGAGCTATACGATAGGCCTGTACAATGAGCAGTTCTTC CASSQGSYTIGLYNEQFF
NA TRBJ1-5 NA TRBV15 TGTGCCACCAGCAGAGACAGGGGAACTCAGCCCCAGCATTTT CATSRDRGTQPQHF
NA TRBJ2-1 NA TRBV7-7 TGTGCCAGCAGCCCTAGGGGTGGGGAGCAGTTCTTC CASSPRGGEQFF
NA TRBJ1-1 NA TRBV11-2 TGTGCCAGCAGCCCTCAAGGCGGAGGGAACACTGAAGCTTTCTTT CASSPQGGGNTEAFF
NA TRBJ2-1 NA TRBV2 TGTGCCAGCAGTGATTCTGGCCACCTGTTCTTC CASSDSGHLFF
NA TRBJ1-5 NA TRBV2 TGTGCCAGCAGTGAAGCAGGGGCTCGTAGGGGGCCCCAGCATTTT CASSEAGARRGPQHF
NA TRBJ1-1 NA TRBV6-5 TGTGCCAGCAAGTCGGGGGGCGAAGCTTTCTTT CASKSGGEAFF
once TRBJ1-2 NA TRBV10-1 TGCGCCAGCACCCTACTCGACAGGTTCGGCTACACCTTC CASTLLDRFGYTF
once TRBJ2-3 NA TRBV24-1 TGTGCCACCAGTGATTCGGGACATTTCACAGATACGCAGTATTTT CATSDSGHFTDTQYF
NA TRBJ1-2 NA TRBV6-5 TGTGCCAGCAGATGGACAATCAACTATGGCTACACCTTC CASRWTINYGYTF
NA TRBJ1-1 NA TRBV9 TGTGCCAGCAGCCCAACAGGGCAGAGCACTGAAGCTTTCTTT CASSPTGQSTEAFF
NA TRBJ1-2 TRBD1 TRBV29-1 TGCAGCGTTGAAGTGGGACAGGGGAACTATAACTATGGCTACACCTTC CSVEVGQGNYNYGYTF
NA TRBJ2-1 NA TRBV7-9 TGTGCCAGCAGCATTCTCCAGGCCTACAATGAGCAGTTCTTC CASSILQAYNEQFF